The sequence of this T cell receptor beta chain was determined in a study of blood T cell repertoires in COVID-19. The wider study: Sites across the United States, Italy and Spain contributed samples from acute and convalescent COVID-19. PBMCs, B-cell-depleted T cells, or T cells were the source of the cDNA or gDNA that made up the material.

Profiled with immunoSEQ multiplex PCR; TCRdb holds only in-frame clones, not every one. The repertoire holds just over 250,000 clones, with roughly 90% as singletons. The V gene's germline CDR1 is SGHVS and CDR2 FNYEAQ. Trimming at V came to 2 bases and at J to 0 bases, leaving 12 bases not matched to a gene. The CDR3 consists of 18 residues. J is TRBJ1-1 and V is TRBV7-6; 7 bases align to TRBD1. This sequence originates from a man aged 60-69 years who had recovered from COVID-19. The specimen sequenced was peripheral blood. DNA of the CDR3: TGTGCCAGCAGCTTAAACCCGCCACCGGGACAGATGAACACTGAAGCTTTCTTT. Translation: CASSLNPPPGQMNTEAFF.